This T cell receptor beta chain was identified during a study of T cell responses to AZD1222 COVID-19 vaccine. TCRdb's copy holds only in-frame clones and misses some; the assay was immunoSEQ multiplex PCR. The data show just under 150,000 clones, 88% seen once. CDR1 MNHEY and CDR2 SMNVEV come from the germline V gene (reference sequence). The CDR3 totals 23 residues. V shed 2 bases and J 0 bases; nucleotides not matched to a gene: 23. This material consisted of peripheral blood, taken 28 days after the second dose of the MenACWY control vaccine. The J gene is TRBJ2-3, the V gene TRBV27, with 10 bases fitting TRBD2. This receptor was obtained from an adult who received the MenACWY meningococcal vaccine as a control. CDR3 sequence: CASSLGDENWLAGDMPSTDTQYF. The CDR3 nucleotides read TGTGCCAGCAGTTTAGGGGACGAGAATTGGCTAGCGGGGGATATGCCTAGCACAGATACGCAGTATTTT.